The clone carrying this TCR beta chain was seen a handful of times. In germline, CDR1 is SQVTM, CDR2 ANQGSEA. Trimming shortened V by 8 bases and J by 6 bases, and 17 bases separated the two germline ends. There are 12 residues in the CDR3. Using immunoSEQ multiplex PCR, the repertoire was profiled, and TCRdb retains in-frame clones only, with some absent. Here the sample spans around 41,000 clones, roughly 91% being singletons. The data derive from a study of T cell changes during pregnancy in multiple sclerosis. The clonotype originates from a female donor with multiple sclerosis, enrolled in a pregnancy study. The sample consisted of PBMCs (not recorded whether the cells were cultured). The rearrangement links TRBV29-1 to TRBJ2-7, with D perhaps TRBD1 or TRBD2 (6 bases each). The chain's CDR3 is CSYQWGASEQYF. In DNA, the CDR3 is TGCAGCTACCAATGGGGGGCTTCCGAGCAGTACTTC.